These 23 T cell receptor beta chains share one sample of origin, sequenced in a study of long-term antiretroviral therapy in people with HIV. The immunoSEQ assay was v3.0, run at survey level. The method was immunoSEQ multiplex PCR; TCRdb's version includes in-frame clones alone and lacks a portion of them. The sample has around 30,000 clones; approximately 93% are singletons. Sample: unsorted PBMCs, taken 6.2 years after starting antiretroviral therapy. These receptors originate from a man aged 35 to 55 with HIV.

V is TRBV7-2 and J is TRBJ2-5; D uncertain. The end of the DNA fits TRBJ2-7 better, so the J call may be wrong. Germline assignment: CDR1 SGHTA and CDR2 FQGNSA. CDR3 length equals 15 residues. The CDR3, as DNA: TGTGCCAGCAGCTTAGAAGGTTACGGCTTCTACGAGCAGTACTTC. It yields the protein CASSLEGYGFYEQYF.

This clone appeared once. The chain uses TRBV29-1 and TRBJ1-1; D is perhaps TRBD1 (5 bases). Germline CDR1 and CDR2: SQVTM and ANQGSEA. The V and J ends lost 4 bases and 4 bases respectively, with 13 bases between them. This CDR3 has 13 amino acids. CDR3 DNA sequence: TGCAGCGTTGTCCGGGGGGGTGGCACTGAAGCTTTCTTT. Protein product: CSVVRGGGTEAFF. The full variable domain, in which reference TRBV29-1 and TRBJ1-1 provide the parts outside the CDR3, is SAVISQKPSRDICQRGTSLTIQCQVDSQVTMMFWYRQQPGQSLTLIATANQGSEATYESGFVIDKFPISRPNLTFSTLTVSNMSPEDSSIYLCSVVRGGGTEAFFGQGTRLTVV.

The V call is TRBV7-8, the J call TRBJ2-2, with 7 bases that match TRBD2. V shed 11 bases and J 2 bases; nucleotides not matched to a gene: 11. Germline V CDR1 and CDR2: SGHVS, FQNEAQ. CDR3 size: 15 residues. The CDR3 DNA reads as TGTGCCCTACGAAATGGCGGGGGAAACACCGGGGAGCTGTTTTTT. Its protein is CALRNGGGNTGELFF.

The chain recombines TRBV6-6 with TRBJ2-4; D is uncertain. V shed 6 bases and J shed 5 bases, with 11 bases lying between them. Germline loops: CDR1 MNHNY, CDR2 SVGAGI (reference sequence). The CDR3 loop spans 13 amino acids. CDR3 sequence reads: CASRAVGENIQYF. The CDR3, as DNA: TGTGCCAGCAGGGCGGTAGGAGAAAACATTCAGTACTTC.

The chain recombines TRBV7-2 with TRBJ2-5; no clear D gene. V dropped 5 bases and J dropped 3 bases, with 10 bases sitting between them. This CDR3 spans 13 amino acids. Per the germline V gene, CDR1 is SGHTA and CDR2 is FQGNSA. The DNA for the CDR3 is TGTGCCAGCAGCCCCCGCGGCAAAGAGACCCAGTACTTC. This gives the protein CASSPRGKETQYF.

This chain connects TRBV11-2 to TRBJ2-7; 7 positions agree with TRBD2. Germline V gene sequence: CDR1 SGHAT, CDR2 FQNNGV. V lost 0 bases, J lost 3 bases, and 11 bases stayed unmatched. The CDR3 extends over 17 amino acids. The CDR3 DNA sequence: TGTGCCAGCAGCTTAGATCGACGGGCGGGGGACGTCTACGAGCAGTACTTC. Encoded protein: CASSLDRRAGDVYEQYF.

This clone occurred a few times. The CDR3 here is CASMAGVTDTQYF. The CDR3 DNA is TGTGCCAGCATGGCGGGGGTCACAGATACGCAGTATTTT. This chain connects TRBV2 to TRBJ2-3; TRBD2 matches 7 bases. CDR1 SNHLY and CDR2 FYNNEI come from the germline V gene. The length of the CDR3 is 13 residues. V gave up 7 bases and J gave up 2 bases; unmatched junction bases: 3.

This chain uses TRBV27 with TRBJ2-5, with 14 bases aligning to TRBD2. CDR1 MNHEY and CDR2 SMNVEV come from the germline V gene (reference sequence). V shed 8 bases, J shed 9 bases, and the junction held 8 bases outside the gene matches. This CDR3 region has 14 residues. The CDR3 DNA sequence: TGTGCCAGCTCGACTAGCGGGGGGGCCAGGGCCCAGTACTTC. It translates to CASSTSGGARAQYF.

The genes are TRBV6-5 and TRBJ2-5; 7 nucleotides match TRBD2. V lost 4 bases to trimming and J lost 5 bases; unmatched junction nucleotides: 7. This CDR3 is built from 14 residues. Per the germline V gene, CDR1 is MNHEY and CDR2 is SVGAGI. The CDR3 DNA is TGTGCCAGCAGTTCCCCGCGGGAGAGCGAGACCCAGTACTTC. This encodes CASSSPRESETQYF.

The chain is built from TRBV19 and TRBJ1-4, with D unresolved. The CDR3 length is 14 residues. Germline assignment: CDR1 LNHDA and CDR2 SQIVND (reference sequence). Trimming shortened V by 4 bases and J by 4 bases, and 10 bases separated the two germline ends. CDR3 protein: CASSSRILNEKLFF. The DNA for the CDR3 is TGTGCCAGTAGTAGCAGAATACTTAATGAAAAACTGTTTTTT.

The rearrangement joins TRBV6-5 to TRBJ2-7; D gene unclear. This CDR3 has 14 amino acids. Per germline, CDR1 MNHEY and CDR2 SVGAGI. Trimming took 3 bases from V and 3 from J, leaving 12 bases between them. This CDR3 reads CASSYTHLGYEQYF. Here the CDR3 DNA reads TGTGCCAGCAGTTATACCCACTTGGGCTACGAGCAGTACTTC.

V and J are TRBV10-3 and TRBJ2-3; 9 bases fit TRBD2. Losses at the gene ends were 10 bases for V and 2 bases for J; bases not matched to a gene: 7. Germline loops: CDR1 ENHRY, CDR2 SYGVKD. CDR3 length: 14 amino acids. As DNA, the CDR3 is TGTGCCACCAGCGGGGGGACAAACACAGATACGCAGTATTTT. Residues: CATSGGTNTDTQYF.

V usage is TRBV28 and J usage is TRBJ2-7; TRBD2 is a possible D gene (6 bases). V lost 4 bases and J 3 bases, leaving 16 bases between the germline ends. The V gene's germline CDR1 is MDHEN and CDR2 SYDVKM. The CDR3 spans 15 residues. CDR3 DNA: TGTGCCAGCAGTTCCGGGTCTGCGGGGTTCTACGAGCAGTACTTC. Its translation is CASSSGSAGFYEQYF.

The V gene is TRBV7-8, the J gene TRBJ2-5; 7 nucleotides line up with TRBD2. The CDR3 is 15 amino acids. V dropped 5 bases and J dropped 5; count of bases not matched to a gene: 11. Germline CDR1 SGHVS, CDR2 FQNEAQ. CDR3 sequence (DNA): TGTGCCAGCAGCCAAGGGACTACTAGAGGCGAGACCCAGTACTTC. Encoded protein: CASSQGTTRGETQYF. Together with reference TRBV7-8 and TRBJ2-5, the CDR3 gives the full variable domain: GAGVSQSPRYKVAKRGQDVALRCDPISGHVSLFWYQQALGQGPEFLTYFQNEAQLDKSGLPSDRFFAERPEGSVSTLKIQRTQQEDSAVYLCASSQGTTRGETQYFGPGTRLLVL.

The chain carries TRBV10-2 and TRBJ2-4, with 10 bases identical to TRBD1. The CDR3 spans 15 residues. J lost 6 bases, V lost 3 bases, and 5 bases had no gene match. Germline CDR1 is WSHSY and CDR2 is SAAADI. The CDR3 loop reads CASSDPGQGTNIQYF. The DNA for the CDR3 is TGCGCCAGCAGTGATCCGGGACAGGGGACAAACATTCAGTACTTC.

The chain recombines TRBV7-8 with TRBJ1-1; D remains unclear. Germline V lookup: CDR1 SGHVS, CDR2 FQNEAQ. This CDR3 has 12 amino acids. The V end was cut by 5 bases, the J end by 8 bases, with 12 bases between. The CDR3 region is CASSQRTQEAFF. CDR3 sequence (DNA): TGTGCCAGCAGCCAACGAACGCAGGAAGCTTTCTTT.

The CDR3 is CASSLGRLSTEAFF. CDR3 coding DNA: TGTGCCAGCAGCTTAGGAAGGTTATCAACTGAAGCTTTCTTT. The gene calls are TRBV7-3 and TRBJ1-1; D is undetermined. Germline loops: CDR1 SGHTA, CDR2 FQGTGA. V was pared by 2 bases and J by 5 bases, with 12 bases between. The CDR3 runs to 14 residues.

With respect to this clone: One end of the junction is discordant with germline, which a read error may explain. This sequence joins TRBV7-7 and TRBJ2-1; D gene unclear. Germline values: CDR1 SSHAT, CDR2 FNYEAQ (reference sequence). The CDR3 totals 12 residues. CDR3 nucleotide sequence: TGTGCTAGCAGCCCCGGGCTCGGTGAGCAGTTCTTC. Protein product: CASSPGLGEQFF.

The DNA for the CDR3 is TGTGCCAGCAGCTTTAGCGGGGGGAGCTCCTACGAGCAGTACTTC. Protein product: CASSFSGGSSYEQYF. The chain joins TRBV7-8 to TRBJ2-7; 10 bases are shared with TRBD2. This CDR3 spans 15 amino acids. Trimming at V came to 3 bases and at J to 0 bases, leaving 2 bases not matched to a gene. Germline V gene lookup returns CDR1 SGHVS and CDR2 FQNEAQ.

The chain recombines TRBV7-3 with TRBJ2-5, with a weak D call TRBD1 (5 bases). V shed 5 bases and J shed 4 bases, with 11 bases lying between them. CDR1 and CDR2 from the germline V gene are SGHTA and FQGTGA. This CDR3 has 13 residues. The CDR3 reads CASSRGATETQYF. CDR3 DNA sequence: TGTGCCAGCAGCCGTGGGGCCACAGAGACCCAGTACTTC. The full variable domain, rest sourced from reference TRBV7-3 and TRBJ2-5, is GAGVSQTPSNKVTEKGKYVELRCDPISGHTALYWYRQSLGQGPEFLIYFQGTGAADDSGLPNDRFFAVRPEGSVSTLKIQRTERGDSAVYLCASSRGATETQYFGPGTRLLVL.

The rearrangement joins TRBV6-6 to TRBJ2-7; 10 bases fit TRBD2. The CDR3 is 15 residues long. Germline values: CDR1 MNHNY, CDR2 SVGAGI (reference sequence). V trimming: 6 bases; J trimming: 0 bases; junction bases outside the gene matches: 5. CDR3 bases: TGTGCCAGCAGAGAGACTAGCGGGCTCTCCTACGAGCAGTACTTC. This gives the protein CASRETSGLSYEQYF.

V is TRBV19 and J is TRBJ1-6; D is ambiguous. Per the germline V gene, CDR1 is LNHDA and CDR2 is SQIVND (reference sequence). The CDR3 contains 13 residues. V gave up 6 bases and J gave up 7 bases, with 10 bases separating them. Here the CDR3 reads CASRDTSNSPLHF. CDR3 sequence (DNA): TGTGCCAGTAGAGACACCTCGAATTCACCCCTCCACTTT. Full variable domain (rest looked up from reference TRBV19 and TRBJ1-6): DGGITQSPKYLFRKEGQNVTLSCEQNLNHDAMYWYRQDPGQGLRLIYYSQIVNDFQKGDIAEGYSVSREKKESFPLTVTSAQKNPTAFYLCASRDTSNSPLHFGNGTRLTVT.

V usage is TRBV10-1 and J usage is TRBJ2-6; a possible D gene is TRBD2 (6 bases). The ends were cut back, 3 bases at V and 0 bases at J, with 12 bases in the middle. The CDR3 totals 17 residues. Germline CDR1 WNHNN, CDR2 SYGVQD (reference sequence). The CDR3 DNA follows: TGCGCCAGCAGTGATGGCGGGACGGGCTCTGGGGCCAACGTCCTGACTTTC. It translates to CASSDGGTGSGANVLTF.